Shown below are 27 T cell receptor delta chains from a single sample sequenced in a study of γδ T cells in repeated Plasmodium falciparum infection. Vgamma9/Vdelta2+ and Vdelta2-negative gammadelta T cells were flow-sorted from PBMC for bulk sequencing. TCRdb re-identified clones in the multiplex PCR reads via CATT. The sample has roughly 90,000 delta-chain clones, 0.98% seen once. The material sequenced was gamma-delta T cells from blood. The receptors here all came from a pool of human donors (malaria-infected and uninfected, not separated).

This clone was picked up a small number of times. The TCRdb protein, from a much larger clone, departs from this DNA's translation at residue 12, likely by read error; the protein shown derives from the DNA. The DNA of the CDR3 is TGTGCAGACAAGGCTTCCTACGTACCTGGGGACATTACCGATAAACTCATCTTT. As protein: CADKASYVPGDITDKLIF. The V and J genes are TRDV2 and TRDJ1, with 8 bases aligning to TRDD2. No J gene was available from TCRdb, and it was assigned here by a germline match of the DNA. The CDR3 totals 18 residues. Germline loops: CDR1 GEAIGNYY, CDR2 EKD.

In its sample, this clone was seen a few times. TCRdb's entry gives the protein of a much larger clone, which mismatches this DNA's translation at residue 14, likely from a read error; the protein reported here is translated from the DNA. This sequence joins TRDV2 and TRDJ1; TRDD3 aligns across 10 bases. The V and J ends lost 0 bases and 2 bases, in that order; junction bases with no gene match: 20. This CDR3 has 21 residues. The germline gives CDR1 GEAIGNYY, CDR2 EKD. CDR3 in amino acids: CACDTITLLGDVEALTDKLIF. The CDR3 DNA sequence: TGTGCCTGTGACACCATAACTCTACTGGGGGATGTTGAGGCCCTGACCGATAAACTCATCTTT.

This clone appeared a few times. TCRdb attributes to this sequence the protein of a much larger clone, which differs from the DNA translation at residue 5; a read error is likely, and the protein displayed is translated from the DNA. The chain couples TRDV2 to TRDJ1; TRDD3 is a possible D gene (6 bases). V lost 3 bases to trimming and J lost 4 bases, with 14 bases between them. Germline lookup yields CDR1 GEAIGNYY and CDR2 EKD. This CDR3 comprises 14 residues. The CDR3 DNA is TGTGCCTGTGACGCCGTGGGGATCCTCGATAAACTCATCTTT. It codes for CACDAVGILDKLIF.

To note about this clone: TCRdb pairs this DNA with a much larger clone's protein that differs at residue 4, likely a read error; the protein shown was translated from the DNA. The rearrangement joins TRDV2 to TRDJ1; 9 bases are shared with TRDD3. TCRdb supplies no J gene; here it was assigned by aligning the nucleotide sequence to germline. Germline V gives CDR1 GEAIGNYY, CDR2 EKD. This CDR3 comprises 16 residues. V gave up 5 bases and J gave up 0 bases; unmatched junction bases: 9. The CDR3 region is CACASLGDSNTDKLIF. In DNA, the CDR3 is TGTGCCTGTGCCTCACTGGGGGACTCCAACACCGATAAACTCATCTTT.

Points on this clone: This likely reflects a read error, since a far larger clone is one base away. Different DNA sequences within this sample yield the same CDR3. The chain combines TRDV1 with TRDJ1, with 9 bases matching TRDD3. Since TCRdb gives no J gene, matching the DNA to germline was used here to assign it. Germline CDR1 TSWWSYY, CDR2 QGS. Trimming cost V 0 bases and J 0 bases; bases outside gene matches: 20. There are 22 residues in the CDR3. This CDR3 reads CALGELDGGNYWGNPHTDKLIF. The CDR3, as DNA: TGTGCTCTTGGGGAACTAGATGGGGGGAACTACTGGGGGAATCCGCACACCGATAAACTCATCTTT.

As to this clone: The protein TCRdb gives is from a much larger clone and does not agree with this DNA's translation at residue 7, likely a read error; the protein shown here comes from the DNA. The genes are TRDV2 and TRDJ1; TRDD3 matches 8 bases. The J gene, missing from TCRdb, was assigned here through DNA to germline matching. Germline CDR1 and CDR2: GEAIGNYY and EKD. The V segment lost 2 bases and the J segment 1 base; nucleotides outside the gene matches: 8. The CDR3 is 16 residues long. The CDR3 region has the DNA TGTGCCTGTGACATACTGAGGGATACGGGCACCGATAAACTCATCTTT. It encodes CACDILRDTGTDKLIF.

Comments on this clone: TCRdb shows a much larger clone's protein in place of this DNA's translation, and the two differ at residue 11, likely through a read error; the protein shown is translated from the DNA. For the CDR3, the DNA is TGTGCTCTTGGGGAACCGGTCCGAAGGGGGATGCCCAAACTCATCTTT. Protein sequence: CALGEPVRRGMPKLIF. This chain joins TRDV1 and TRDJ1, with 7 bases fitting TRDD3. The J gene is absent in TCRdb and was assigned here via DNA matching to germline. J gave up 8 bases and V 1 base, and 13 bases lay outside the gene matches. CDR1 TSWWSYY and CDR2 QGS come from the germline V gene. There are 16 residues in the CDR3.

In its sample, this clone was seen a few times. The translation of this DNA and the TCRdb protein of a much larger clone differ at residue 4, probably owing to a read error; the protein shown here is translated from the DNA. The V and J genes are TRDV2 and TRDJ1; 9 bases align to TRDD3. The J gene, not given by TCRdb, was assigned here from a germline match of the nucleotide sequence. CDR3 size: 19 residues. The germline V gene encodes CDR1 GEAIGNYY and CDR2 EKD. CDR3 loop: CACNTSHPLGDKYTDKLIF. CDR3 DNA sequence: TGTGCCTGTAACACCTCTCATCCCTTGGGGGATAAGTACACCGATAAACTCATCTTT.

In this sample, this clone turned up many times. Other DNA sequences from this sample encode an identical CDR3 as well. The chain couples TRDV1 to TRDJ1; 9 bases match TRDD3. The CDR3 runs 24 residues. V was clipped by 4 bases and J by 0 bases; unmatched bases: 30. Germline V lookup: CDR1 TSWWSYY, CDR2 QGS. CDR3 sequence: CALGARHVPSLGLGDRGDTDKLIF. CDR3 sequence (DNA): TGTGCTCTTGGGGCCAGACACGTCCCTTCCTTGGGGCTGGGGGATCGAGGGGACACCGATAAACTCATCTTT.

About this clone itself: The protein given by TCRdb reflects a much larger clone and differs at residue 19 from this DNA's translation, likely from a read error; the protein shown is the DNA's translation. The rearrangement uses TRDV1 and TRDJ1, with 8 bases aligning to TRDD3. The J gene comes from matching the DNA to germline here; TCRdb lacks it. Germline V lookup: CDR1 TSWWSYY, CDR2 QGS. CDR3 length: 23 amino acids. This chain's CDR3 is CALGELGNSYRPEGDRDTGKLIF. CDR3 DNA: TGTGCTCTTGGGGAACTCGGTAACTCATATCGCCCCGAGGGGGATAGGGACACCGGTAAACTCATCTTT.

As to this clone: The protein TCRdb lists belongs to a much larger clone and differs from this DNA's translation at residue 5, which points to a read error; the protein shown is made from the DNA. This rearrangement joins TRDV2 to TRDJ1; 7 bases line up with TRDD3. The J gene, not given by TCRdb, was assigned here from a germline match of the nucleotide sequence. CDR3 size: 16 residues. After removal of 3 bases from V and 0 bases from J, the junction contained 9 bases not matched to a gene. The V gene's germline CDR1 is GEAIGNYY and CDR2 EKD. The CDR3 protein is CACDALGVGHTDKLIF. In nucleotides, the CDR3 is TGTGCCTGTGACGCCCTGGGGGTCGGTCACACCGATAAACTCATCTTT.

Worth noting for this clone: For this DNA, TCRdb reports the protein of a much larger clone, which diverges at residue 11, most likely from a read error; the protein presented here is translated directly from the DNA. V usage is TRDV2 and J usage is TRDJ1, with D possibly being TRDD3 (5 bases). No J gene is reported in TCRdb; it was inferred here by comparing the DNA with germline. The germline CDR1 and CDR2 sequences are GEAIGNYY and EKD. The CDR3 is 18 amino acids. Trimming removed 0 bases from V and 1 base from J, with 20 bases in between. The CDR3 protein is CACDTVGSKVEGTDKLIF. CDR3 nucleotide sequence: TGTGCCTGTGACACCGTGGGGAGTAAAGTAGAGGGCACCGATAAACTCATCTTT.

Notes on this clone: A far larger clone differs by one base, so this is likely a read error. At the DNA level, this CDR3 is encoded by other sequences in the same sample as well. The CDR3 protein is CACDTVGHGGDWNHKEYTDKLIF. The CDR3 DNA is TGTGCCTGTGACACCGTTGGCCACGGTGGGGACTGGAACCATAAGGAGTACACCGATAAACTCATCTTT. The chain carries TRDV2 and TRDJ1, with D tentatively TRDD3 (5 bases). Because TCRdb records no J gene, it was assigned here through a match of the DNA to germline. The CDR3 has 23 residues. Germline assignment: CDR1 GEAIGNYY and CDR2 EKD. Trimming shortened V by 0 bases and J by 0 bases, and 34 bases separated the two germline ends.

This clone was counted only a few times. The protein TCRdb lists belongs to a much larger clone and differs from this DNA's translation at residue 9, which points to a read error; the protein shown is made from the DNA. This CDR3 is CACDRVNKHIF. For the CDR3, the DNA is TGTGCCTGTGACCGAGTCAACAAACACATCTTT. The chain recombines TRDV2 with TRDJ1; D gene ambiguous. Germline V gene lookup returns CDR1 GEAIGNYY and CDR2 EKD. The CDR3 extends over 11 amino acids.

On this clone itself: This DNA's translation and the protein TCRdb lists, from a much larger clone, do not match at residue 3, likely due to a read error; the protein shown is translated from the DNA. CDR3 loop: CAHGDHGVGLGDPQNKLIF. In DNA form, the CDR3 reads TGTGCTCATGGGGACCACGGGGTCGGGCTGGGGGATCCTCAAAATAAACTCATCTTT. The rearrangement joins TRDV1 to TRDJ1, with TRDD3 matching over 9 bases. The CDR3 consists of 19 residues. CDR1 is TSWWSYY and CDR2 is QGS in the germline V gene.

This clone was observed a handful of times. It differs at one base from a far larger clone, so likely a read error. Other nucleotide sequences from this sample produce the same CDR3. This rearrangement joins TRDV1 to TRDJ1, with a weak D call TRDD2 (6 bases). The CDR3 loop spans 23 amino acids. Germline assignment: CDR1 TSWWSYY and CDR2 QGS. In DNA form, the CDR3 reads TGTGCTCTTGGGGATCACATCCCTGTAGTGCCACCGGGGGTCCTACCGTACACCGATAAACTCATTTTT. It translates to CALGDHIPVVPPGVLPYTDKLIF.

To note about this clone: The protein that TCRdb holds for this DNA derives from a much larger clone and differs from the translated DNA at residue 5, which likely indicates a read error; the protein shown here is translated from the DNA. Other DNA sequences in this sample translate to the same CDR3. This CDR3 reads CALWDPGLLGDKTDKLIF. In nucleotides, the CDR3 is TGTGCTCTTTGGGACCCCGGCTTACTAGGGGATAAAACCGATAAACTCATCTTT. The V and J genes are TRDV1 and TRDJ1, with TRDD3 matching over 7 bases. The CDR3 sequence is 18 residues long. Germline lookup yields CDR1 TSWWSYY and CDR2 QGS.

This clone was counted between two and nine times. The protein that TCRdb holds for this DNA derives from a much larger clone and differs from the translated DNA at residue 14, which likely indicates a read error; the protein shown here is translated from the DNA. This chain joins TRDV2 and TRDJ1, with TRDD3 identical over 13 bases. The CDR3 is 20 amino acids. V trimming: 0 bases; J trimming: 1 base; junction bases outside the gene matches: 13. Germline V CDR1 and CDR2: GEAIGNYY, EKD. The CDR3 region is CACDTVQLLGDTGCTDKLIF. The CDR3 region has the DNA TGTGCCTGTGACACCGTCCAACTACTGGGGGATACGGGGTGCACCGATAAACTCATCTTT.

With regard to this clone: This likely stems from a read error, as it lies one base from a far larger clone. In the same sample, other DNA sequences code for this CDR3. The chain's CDR3 is CACDTLGHTGGWYTDKLIF. The CDR3 DNA reads as TGTGCCTGCGACACCTTGGGCCATACTGGGGGATGGTACACCGATAAACTCATCTTT. V gene TRDV2 combines with J gene TRDJ1, with 10 bases lining up with TRDD3. TCRdb leaves out the J gene; it was filled in here by matching the DNA to germline. The CDR3 is made up of 19 amino acids. CDR1 and CDR2 (germline): GEAIGNYY, EKD.

Worth noting for this clone: Since a far larger clone is one base different, this is likely a read error. The same CDR3 also results from other DNA sequences found in this sample. J is TRDJ1 and V is TRDV2; the D gene is possibly TRDD3 (6 bases). No J segment appears in TCRdb, so it was assigned here by matching the sequence to germline. The germline V gene has CDR1 GEAIGNYY and CDR2 EKD. The CDR3 runs 15 residues. This CDR3 is CACDTVLGKGDKLIF. DNA of the CDR3: TGCGCCTGTGACACCGTGCTGGGGAAGGGCGATAAACTCATCTTT.

This clone was counted between two and nine times. The TCRdb protein, from a much larger clone, departs from this DNA's translation at residue 10, likely by read error; the protein shown derives from the DNA. The chain carries TRDV1 and TRDJ1, with TRDD2 as a possible D gene (5 bases). The J gene, absent from TCRdb, was called here by matching the DNA to germline. The V gene lost 1 base and the J gene lost 10 bases, with 13 bases spanning the gap. CDR3 length equals 13 residues. Germline-derived CDR1 and CDR2 are TSWWSYY and QGS. The DNA of the CDR3 is TGTGCTCTTGGGGAACCGTCTCCTTCTAGACTCATCTTT. It codes for CALGEPSPSRLIF.

On this clone: The protein TCRdb gives is from a much larger clone and does not agree with this DNA's translation at residue 13, likely a read error; the protein shown here comes from the DNA. TRDV2 is the V gene, and the J gene was not called; the listed D gene, TRDD3, was not tested against the DNA. CDR3 length: 15 amino acids. CDR1 is GEAIGNYY, CDR2 EKD, per germline. The CDR3 loop is CACDSPYWRADKPIF. In nucleotides, the CDR3 is TGTGCCTGTGACTCGCCATACTGGAGGGCCGATAAACCCATCTTT.

This clone showed up just a few times. A far larger clone is a single base away, which makes a read error likely. The sample has other DNA sequences that encode this CDR3 too. The rearrangement joins TRDV2 to TRDJ1, with D possibly TRDD3 on 5 matching bases. No J segment appears in TCRdb, so it was assigned here by matching the sequence to germline. Germline CDR1 reads GEAIGNYY; CDR2 reads EKD. V was clipped by 5 bases and J by 0 bases, with 27 bases between them. The CDR3 spans 19 residues. The CDR3 coding sequence is TGTGCCTGTGTCGGATTAGACGGATTACTAGGGGACTACACCGATAAACTCATCTTT. It yields the protein CACVGLDGLLGDYTDKLIF.

Worth noting for this clone: It differs at one base from a far larger clone, so likely a read error. Additional DNA sequences in this sample encode the identical CDR3. The chain links TRDV1 to TRDJ1; D unclear. No J gene is reported in TCRdb; it was inferred here by comparing the DNA with germline. The CDR3 runs to 13 residues. Trimming removed 9 bases from V and 0 bases from J, with 11 bases in between. The germline V gene encodes CDR1 TSWWSYY and CDR2 QGS. The CDR3 DNA reads as TGTGCTCTCAGATTCCCATACACCGATAAACTCATCTTT. Translated, it gives CALRFPYTDKLIF.

This clone was detected a few times. The protein in TCRdb stems from a much larger clone and differs at residue 15 from this DNA's translation, likely a read error; here the protein is translated from the DNA. No call exists for the J gene, whereas the V gene is TRDV2; the D call of TRDD3 is as the table states it, not checked on the DNA. The germline V gene has CDR1 GEAIGNYY and CDR2 EKD. The CDR3 length is 16 residues. CDR3 coding DNA: TGTGCCTGTGACCTACTGGGGGATACGCGGAGCGATAAACTCACCTTT. This encodes CACDLLGDTRSDKLTF.

This clone came up many times. Other DNA sequences in the sample encode the same CDR3. The CDR3 loop reads CALGELGFSLLNWEAWDTRQMFF. CDR3 nucleotides: TGTGCTCTTGGGGAACTAGGGTTCAGTCTACTGAACTGGGAAGCCTGGGACACCCGACAGATGTTTTTC. The rearrangement joins TRDV1 to TRDJ3; D is perhaps TRDD3 (6 bases). Per the germline V gene, CDR1 is TSWWSYY and CDR2 is QGS. Trimming took 0 bases from V and 2 from J, leaving 26 bases between them. The CDR3 runs to 23 residues.

In regard to this clone: The protein TCRdb gives is from a much larger clone and does not agree with this DNA's translation at residue 11, likely a read error; the protein shown here comes from the DNA. J is TRDJ1 and V is TRDV2; 10 positions match TRDD3. Since TCRdb gives no J gene, matching the DNA to germline was used here to assign it. The CDR3 totals 18 residues. The trim removed 3 bases at V and 3 bases at J, leaving 15 bases unmatched. Germline loops: CDR1 GEAIGNYY, CDR2 EKD. The CDR3 DNA follows: TGTGCCTGTGACTCCGGGGTACTGGGGGATGCGCTTTCCGATAAACTCATCTTT. Amino acids: CACDSGVLGDALSDKLIF.